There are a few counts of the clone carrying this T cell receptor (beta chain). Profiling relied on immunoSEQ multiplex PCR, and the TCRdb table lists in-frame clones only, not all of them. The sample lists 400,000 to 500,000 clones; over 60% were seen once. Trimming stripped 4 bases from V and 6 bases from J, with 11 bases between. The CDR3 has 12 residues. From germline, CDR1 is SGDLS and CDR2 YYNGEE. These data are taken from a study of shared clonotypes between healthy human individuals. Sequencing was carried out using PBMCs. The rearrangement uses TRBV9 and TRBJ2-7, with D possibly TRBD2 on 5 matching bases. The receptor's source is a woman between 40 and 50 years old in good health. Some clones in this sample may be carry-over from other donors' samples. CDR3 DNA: TGTGCCAGCAGCCCTGGACTTCCCGAGCAGTACTTC. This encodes CASSPGLPEQYF.